What follows is one TCR beta chain and its context. This clonotype was recorded a few times. Which antigen it targets is not known. No much larger clone is present one base from it, and per-base qualities are unavailable. Sequenced using an Illumina HiSeq 2500. Quantitative 5'-RACE with molecular barcodes was used to prepare TCR beta libraries. The published analysis was carried out like this. A new computational method based on a probabilistic model of VDJ rearrangement was used to identify disease-linked TCR variants. The raw public data were reprocessed by TCRdb itself: fastp quality trimming at Q25, MiXCR clonotype calling, in-frame beta chains only. Rows merge per CDR3 protein into single entries with the most common DNA and genes. TCRdb's processing, not the study's, gives the V and J calls here. For this sample there are roughly 150,000 distinct CDR3 sequences; 30% to 35% appear just once. The ten largest clones add up to about 6% of the sample.

Synovial fluid samples were paired with blood samples taken from the same ankylosing spondylitis patients. The data were taken from a study of CD8 T cells in ankylosing spondylitis (dated by TCRdb to 2015 to 2018). Context from the whole study: To find TCR variants linked to disease, the study profiled T cell receptor beta repertoires in ankylosing spondylitis patients and healthy donors. The full study cohort comprised 25 ankylosing spondylitis patients and 85 to 120 healthy donors. Peripheral blood samples were taken, and synovial fluid was additionally collected from ankylosing spondylitis patients. Broader findings and caveats from the paper: A CD8+ phenotype was shown by the disease-linked clones, which were found at relatively low frequencies in peripheral blood. Blood from ankylosing spondylitis patients appeared to be characterized by a TCR beta motif composed of several highly homologous amino acid variants. Significant enrichment of the disease-linked clones was reported in matched synovial fluid samples from ankylosing spondylitis patients. Some of the motif variants had been reported before in the synovial fluid and blood of reactive arthritis patients, a finding that suggests common disease-initiation mechanisms.

CDR1 is given as SQVTM and CDR2 as ANQGSEA, both from the germline V gene. Relative to germline, V is 3 bases shorter and J is 0 bases shorter, with 20 bases between their ends. From cysteine to phenylalanine, the CDR3 is 17 amino acids long. Just the 51-base CDR3 DNA is kept, in frame starting at base 1. What was sequenced was synovial fluid, either unsorted or a sorted T cell fraction (not recorded which). The receptor chain draws on TRBV29-1 and TRBJ1-2; the D region possibly corresponds to TRBD1 (6 bases align). The TCR comes from a male donor with ankylosing spondylitis. This receptor has the CDR3 CSVDGVDSFIANYGYTF. The DNA reads TGCAGCGTTGATGGGGTGGACAGCTTCATAGCTAACTATGGCTACACCTTC.